This TCR beta chain stems from a study of control samples from healthy donors and cancer patients. The assay was immunoSEQ multiplex PCR, and TCRdb's table has in-frame clones only and misses some. The table has approximately 69,000 clones, roughly 87% seen once. The CDR3 totals 14 residues. The trim removed 6 bases at V and 6 bases at J, leaving 9 bases unmatched. Germline CDR1 is SNHLY and CDR2 is FYNNEI. Material: PBMCs. The sequence derives from a man in his sixties with colorectal cancer. This rearrangement joins TRBV2 to TRBJ2-7; 9 bases line up with TRBD1. Here the CDR3 reads CASRTGTGYGEQYF. As DNA, the CDR3 is TGTGCCAGCAGGACCGGGACAGGGTATGGCGAGCAGTACTTC. Full variable domain (missing parts from reference TRBV2 and TRBJ2-7): EPEVTQTPSHQVTQMGQEVILRCVPISNHLYFYWYRQILGQKVEFLVSFYNNEISEKSEIFDDQFSVERPDGSNFTLKIRSTKLEDSAMYFCASRTGTGYGEQYFGPGTRLTVT.